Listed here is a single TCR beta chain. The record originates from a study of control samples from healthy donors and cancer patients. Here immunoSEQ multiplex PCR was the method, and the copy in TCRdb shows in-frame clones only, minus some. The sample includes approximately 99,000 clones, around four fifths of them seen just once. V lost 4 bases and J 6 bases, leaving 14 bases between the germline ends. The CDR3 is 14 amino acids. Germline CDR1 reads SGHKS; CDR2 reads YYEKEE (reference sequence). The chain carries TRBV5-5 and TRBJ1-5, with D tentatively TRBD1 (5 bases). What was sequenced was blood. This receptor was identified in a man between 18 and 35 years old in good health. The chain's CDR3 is CASSGRGEGQPQHF. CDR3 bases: TGTGCCAGCAGCGGTAGGGGAGAGGGTCAGCCCCAGCATTTT.